The 8 T cell receptor beta chains reported below all come from one sample, sequenced in a study of identical twins. TCRdb re-derived calls from the 5' RACE reads in MiXCR, one entry per CDR3 protein. The sample carries 750,000 to 950,000 distinct CDR3 sequences, roughly an eighth recorded once. These same data were also listed under a study on yellow fever vaccine responses in identical twins.

The sequenced sample was PBMCs. The receptors originated from a woman between 18 and 30 years old in good health.

J is TRBJ2-7 and V is TRBV2, with D tentatively TRBD2 (5 bases). The CDR3 length is 15 residues. V was shortened by 6 bases and J by 2 bases, with 17 bases between the two germline ends. Germline V CDR1 and CDR2: SNHLY, FYNNEI. This CDR3 is CASREPGMETYEQYF. The CDR3 DNA sequence: TGTGCCAGCAGGGAACCCGGGATGGAAACCTACGAGCAGTACTTC.

This clonotype was seen a handful of times. This chain connects TRBV10-3 to TRBJ2-1; D is possibly TRBD1 or TRBD2 (5 bases each). Trimming pared 3 bases from V and 9 bases from J, leaving 15 bases between. This CDR3 is built from 14 residues. Germline CDR1 reads ENHRY; CDR2 reads SYGVKD. This CDR3 is CAISDPGTPTEQFF. Written as DNA, the CDR3 is TGTGCCATCAGTGACCCCGGGACCCCCACTGAGCAGTTCTTC.

The genes are TRBV19 and TRBJ2-4; possible D gene TRBD2, 6 bases. The CDR3 has 15 residues. V shed 4 bases and J shed 3 bases, with 13 bases lying between them. The germline V gene has CDR1 LNHDA and CDR2 SQIVND (reference sequence). The CDR3 sequence is CASSTGTQIKNIQYF. CDR3 DNA sequence: TGTGCCAGTAGTACCGGGACTCAGATCAAAAACATTCAGTACTTC.

Here the CDR3 reads CATSDARQTQETQYF. The CDR3 DNA follows: TGTGCCACCAGTGATGCCAGACAGACCCAAGAGACCCAGTACTTC. V is TRBV24-1 and J is TRBJ2-5, with a tentative D call TRBD1 (5 bases). The germline CDR1 and CDR2 sequences are KGHDR and SFDVKD. CDR3 length: 15 residues. V dropped 3 bases and J dropped 1 base, with 11 bases sitting between them.

The rearrangement joins TRBV12-3 or TRBV12-4 to TRBJ1-2; D is uncertain. There are 12 residues in the CDR3. Between the trimmed V and J ends, which lost 2 bases and 6 bases, there was a span of 7 bases. The CDR3 region has the DNA TGTGCCAGCAGTTTAAGCCTTCATGGCTACACCTTC. Translating gives CASSLSLHGYTF.

The genes are TRBV6-1 and TRBJ2-1; possible D gene TRBD2, 6 bases. The V end was cut by 5 bases, the J end by 7 bases, with 21 bases between. Germline V gene data show CDR1 as MNHNS and CDR2 as SASEGT. The CDR3 has 16 residues. The CDR3 loop reads CASSPPRGMSWNEQFF. CDR3 coding DNA: TGTGCCAGCAGTCCCCCGCGGGGAATGTCATGGAATGAGCAGTTCTTC.

V and J are TRBV7-9 and TRBJ2-5; no reliable D call. Germline V gene sequence: CDR1 SEHNR, CDR2 FQNEAQ (reference sequence). CDR3 length: 14 residues. Trimming stripped 2 bases from V and 5 bases from J, with 12 bases between. The CDR3, as DNA: TGTGCCAGCAGCTTACAGGAAGAAGGGGAGACCCAGTACTTC. It specifies CASSLQEEGETQYF.

This rearrangement joins TRBV28 to TRBJ2-1; D call uncertain. This CDR3 spans 16 amino acids. The V end was cut by 8 bases, the J end by 0 bases, with 17 bases between. Germline-derived CDR1 and CDR2 are MDHEN and SYDVKM. The CDR3 coding sequence is TGTGCCAGCGGTCGAATACAATGGAGCTCCTACAATGAGCAGTTCTTC. The encoded protein is CASGRIQWSSYNEQFF.